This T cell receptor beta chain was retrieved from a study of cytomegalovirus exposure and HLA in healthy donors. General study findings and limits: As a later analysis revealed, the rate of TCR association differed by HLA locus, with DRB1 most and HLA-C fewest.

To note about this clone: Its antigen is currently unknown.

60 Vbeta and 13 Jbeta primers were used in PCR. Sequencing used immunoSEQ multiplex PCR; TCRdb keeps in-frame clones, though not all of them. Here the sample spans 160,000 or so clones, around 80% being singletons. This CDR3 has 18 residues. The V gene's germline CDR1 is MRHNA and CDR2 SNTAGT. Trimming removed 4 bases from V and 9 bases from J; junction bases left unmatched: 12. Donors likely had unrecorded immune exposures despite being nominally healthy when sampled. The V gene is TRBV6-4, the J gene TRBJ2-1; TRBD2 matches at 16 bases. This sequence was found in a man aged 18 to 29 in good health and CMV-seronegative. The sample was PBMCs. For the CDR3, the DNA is TGTGCCAGCAGTGGGAGGACAGGGACTAGCGGGAGGGCCAGTGAGCAGTTCTTC. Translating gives CASSGRTGTSGRASEQFF.